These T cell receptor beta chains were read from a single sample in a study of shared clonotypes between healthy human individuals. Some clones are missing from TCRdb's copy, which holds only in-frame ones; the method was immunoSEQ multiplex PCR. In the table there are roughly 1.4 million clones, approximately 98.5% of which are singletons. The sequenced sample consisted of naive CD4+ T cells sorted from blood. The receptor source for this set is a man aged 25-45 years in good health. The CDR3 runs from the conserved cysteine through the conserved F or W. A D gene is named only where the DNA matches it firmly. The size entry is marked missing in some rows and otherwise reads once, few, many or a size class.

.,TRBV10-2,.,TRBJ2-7,CASSQTHPSYEQYF,TGCGCCAGCAGCCAGACACATCCCTCCTACGAGCAGTACTTC
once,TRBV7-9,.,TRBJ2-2,CASSPSNTGELFF,TGTGCCAGCAGCCCCTCGAACACCGGGGAGCTGTTTTTT
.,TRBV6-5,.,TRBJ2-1,CASSYSSGVYNEQFF,TGTGCCAGCAGTTACTCCTCGGGAGTCTACAATGAGCAGTTCTTC
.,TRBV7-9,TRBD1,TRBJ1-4,CASSLMEGGKPNEKLFF,TGTGCCAGCAGCTTAATGGAAGGGGGCAAGCCCAATGAAAAACTGTTTTTT
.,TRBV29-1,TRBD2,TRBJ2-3,CSGCSGRTDTQYF,TGCAGCGGTTGTAGCGGGAGGACAGATACGCAGTATTTT
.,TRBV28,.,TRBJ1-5,CASSLGGGTVNQPQHF,TGTGCCAGCAGTTTAGGTGGGGGGACGGTCAATCAGCCCCAGCATTTT
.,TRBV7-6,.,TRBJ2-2,CASSLATWTSNTGELFF,TGTGCCAGCAGCTTAGCCACGTGGACATCTAACACCGGGGAGCTGTTTTTT
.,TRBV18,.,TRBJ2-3,CASSPVGLSADTQYF,TGTGCCAGCTCACCTGTGGGACTTTCGGCGGATACGCAGTATTTT
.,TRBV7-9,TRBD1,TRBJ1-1,CASSLIPGQGRRNTEAFF,TGTGCCAGCAGCTTAATCCCCGGACAGGGTAGAAGGAACACTGAAGCTTTCTTT
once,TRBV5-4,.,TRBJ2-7,CASSRPRGEQYF,TGTGCCAGCAGCCGGCCACGGGGCGAGCAGTACTTC
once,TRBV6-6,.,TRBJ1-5,CASSYSGKYSNQPQHF,TGTGCCAGCAGTTACTCAGGGAAATATAGCAATCAGCCCCAGCATTTT
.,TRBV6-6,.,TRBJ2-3,CASSSTTVRDTQYF,TGTGCCAGCAGTTCGACGACCGTCCGAGATACGCAGTATTTT
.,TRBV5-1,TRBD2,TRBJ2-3,CASSSGLAGGLDTQYF,TGCGCCAGCAGCTCCGGACTAGCGGGAGGGCTAGATACGCAGTATTTT
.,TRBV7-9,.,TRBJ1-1,CASSSGSGNTEAFF,TGTGCCAGCAGCTCAGGGAGCGGTAACACTGAAGCTTTCTTT
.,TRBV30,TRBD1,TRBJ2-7,CAWSAQGAYEQYF,TGTGCCTGGAGTGCTCAGGGGGCCTACGAGCAGTACTTC
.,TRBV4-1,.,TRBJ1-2,CASSQDVARAGGGYTF,TGCGCCAGCAGCCAAGATGTGGCCCGAGCCGGGGGTGGCTACACCTTC
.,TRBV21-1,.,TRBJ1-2,CASFKWGAMIYGYTF,TGTGCCAGCTTCAAGTGGGGAGCAATGATCTATGGCTACACCTTC
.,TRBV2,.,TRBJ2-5,CASSWTAQETQYF,TGTGCCAGCAGTTGGACAGCACAAGAGACCCAGTACTTC
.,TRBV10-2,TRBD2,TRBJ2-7,CASSEQAGRQYF,TGCGCCAGCAGTGAGCAAGCGGGAAGGCAGTACTTC
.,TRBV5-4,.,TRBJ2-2,CASRAVQGTGELFF,TGTGCCAGCAGGGCCGTTCAGGGCACCGGGGAGCTGTTTTTT
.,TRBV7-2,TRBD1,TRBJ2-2,CASSPHSGTGTNTGELFF,TGTGCCAGCAGCCCACACTCCGGGACAGGGACGAACACCGGGGAGCTGTTTTTT
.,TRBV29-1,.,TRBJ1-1,CSVGTSTGATEAFF,TGCAGCGTGGGGACATCCACTGGGGCCACTGAAGCTTTCTTT
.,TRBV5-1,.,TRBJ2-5,CASSLQSWGSETQYF,TGCGCCAGCAGCTTGCAATCGTGGGGATCGGAGACCCAGTACTTC
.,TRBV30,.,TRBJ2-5,CAWSSFGTQYF,TGTGCCTGGAGTTCATTCGGGACCCAGTACTTC
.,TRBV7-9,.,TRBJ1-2,CASSLQPRGGGYTF,TGTGCCAGCAGCCTCCAGCCACGGGGGGGTGGCTACACCTTC
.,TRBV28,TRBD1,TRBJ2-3,CASSSGTVMADTQYF,TGTGCCAGCAGCTCCGGGACAGTTATGGCAGATACGCAGTATTTT
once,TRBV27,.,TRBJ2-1,CASSLSGLGIRSSYNEQFF,TGTGCCAGCAGTTTATCGGGACTCGGGATCCGAAGCTCCTACAATGAGCAGTTCTTC
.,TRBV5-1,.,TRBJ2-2,CASRPQAPLENTGELFF,TGCGCCAGCAGACCACAGGCCCCCCTTGAGAACACCGGGGAGCTGTTTTTT
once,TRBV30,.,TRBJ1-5,CAWSVLMGQPQHF,TGTGCCTGGAGTGTACTTATGGGACAGCCCCAGCATTTT
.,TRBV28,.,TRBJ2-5,CASSLLSRDQETQYF,TGTGCCAGCAGTCTTCTCTCCCGAGACCAAGAGACCCAGTACTTC
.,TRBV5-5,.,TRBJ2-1,CASSLGTVPLAHEQFF,TGTGCCAGCAGCTTGGGGACAGTCCCTTTGGCACATGAGCAGTTCTTC
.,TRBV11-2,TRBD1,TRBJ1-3,CASSLRDRGLGNTIYF,TGTGCCAGCAGCTTAAGGGACAGGGGGCTTGGAAACACCATATATTTT
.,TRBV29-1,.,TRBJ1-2,CSVAGLGANYGYTF,TGCAGCGTCGCGGGTCTGGGAGCTAACTATGGCTACACCTTC
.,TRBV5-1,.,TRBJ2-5,CASSLEGPEYF,TGCGCCAGCAGCTTGGAGGGACCAGAGTACTTC
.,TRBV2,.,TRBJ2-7,CASSDIGRETYEQYF,TGTGCCAGCAGTGACATAGGCAGGGAAACCTACGAGCAGTACTTC
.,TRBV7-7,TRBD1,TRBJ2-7,CASSPGTGVPYEQYF,TGTGCCAGCAGCCCCGGGACAGGGGTCCCCTACGAGCAGTACTTC
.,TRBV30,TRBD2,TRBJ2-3,CAWSPLHSGAQYF,TGTGCCTGGAGTCCCCTCCATAGCGGGGCCCAGTATTTT
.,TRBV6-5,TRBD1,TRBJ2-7,CASSRRDRGEEQYF,TGTGCCAGCAGTCGCCGGGACAGGGGTGAAGAGCAGTACTTC
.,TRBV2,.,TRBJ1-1,CASTILMNTEAFF,TGTGCCAGCACTATCCTGATGAACACTGAAGCTTTCTTT
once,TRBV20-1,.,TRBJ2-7,CSARTLDEQYF,TGCAGTGCTCGAACCCTGGACGAGCAGTACTTC
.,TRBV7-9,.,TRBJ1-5,CASSLGGGNQPQHF,TGTGCCAGCAGCTTAGGAGGGGGCAATCAGCCCCAGCATTTT